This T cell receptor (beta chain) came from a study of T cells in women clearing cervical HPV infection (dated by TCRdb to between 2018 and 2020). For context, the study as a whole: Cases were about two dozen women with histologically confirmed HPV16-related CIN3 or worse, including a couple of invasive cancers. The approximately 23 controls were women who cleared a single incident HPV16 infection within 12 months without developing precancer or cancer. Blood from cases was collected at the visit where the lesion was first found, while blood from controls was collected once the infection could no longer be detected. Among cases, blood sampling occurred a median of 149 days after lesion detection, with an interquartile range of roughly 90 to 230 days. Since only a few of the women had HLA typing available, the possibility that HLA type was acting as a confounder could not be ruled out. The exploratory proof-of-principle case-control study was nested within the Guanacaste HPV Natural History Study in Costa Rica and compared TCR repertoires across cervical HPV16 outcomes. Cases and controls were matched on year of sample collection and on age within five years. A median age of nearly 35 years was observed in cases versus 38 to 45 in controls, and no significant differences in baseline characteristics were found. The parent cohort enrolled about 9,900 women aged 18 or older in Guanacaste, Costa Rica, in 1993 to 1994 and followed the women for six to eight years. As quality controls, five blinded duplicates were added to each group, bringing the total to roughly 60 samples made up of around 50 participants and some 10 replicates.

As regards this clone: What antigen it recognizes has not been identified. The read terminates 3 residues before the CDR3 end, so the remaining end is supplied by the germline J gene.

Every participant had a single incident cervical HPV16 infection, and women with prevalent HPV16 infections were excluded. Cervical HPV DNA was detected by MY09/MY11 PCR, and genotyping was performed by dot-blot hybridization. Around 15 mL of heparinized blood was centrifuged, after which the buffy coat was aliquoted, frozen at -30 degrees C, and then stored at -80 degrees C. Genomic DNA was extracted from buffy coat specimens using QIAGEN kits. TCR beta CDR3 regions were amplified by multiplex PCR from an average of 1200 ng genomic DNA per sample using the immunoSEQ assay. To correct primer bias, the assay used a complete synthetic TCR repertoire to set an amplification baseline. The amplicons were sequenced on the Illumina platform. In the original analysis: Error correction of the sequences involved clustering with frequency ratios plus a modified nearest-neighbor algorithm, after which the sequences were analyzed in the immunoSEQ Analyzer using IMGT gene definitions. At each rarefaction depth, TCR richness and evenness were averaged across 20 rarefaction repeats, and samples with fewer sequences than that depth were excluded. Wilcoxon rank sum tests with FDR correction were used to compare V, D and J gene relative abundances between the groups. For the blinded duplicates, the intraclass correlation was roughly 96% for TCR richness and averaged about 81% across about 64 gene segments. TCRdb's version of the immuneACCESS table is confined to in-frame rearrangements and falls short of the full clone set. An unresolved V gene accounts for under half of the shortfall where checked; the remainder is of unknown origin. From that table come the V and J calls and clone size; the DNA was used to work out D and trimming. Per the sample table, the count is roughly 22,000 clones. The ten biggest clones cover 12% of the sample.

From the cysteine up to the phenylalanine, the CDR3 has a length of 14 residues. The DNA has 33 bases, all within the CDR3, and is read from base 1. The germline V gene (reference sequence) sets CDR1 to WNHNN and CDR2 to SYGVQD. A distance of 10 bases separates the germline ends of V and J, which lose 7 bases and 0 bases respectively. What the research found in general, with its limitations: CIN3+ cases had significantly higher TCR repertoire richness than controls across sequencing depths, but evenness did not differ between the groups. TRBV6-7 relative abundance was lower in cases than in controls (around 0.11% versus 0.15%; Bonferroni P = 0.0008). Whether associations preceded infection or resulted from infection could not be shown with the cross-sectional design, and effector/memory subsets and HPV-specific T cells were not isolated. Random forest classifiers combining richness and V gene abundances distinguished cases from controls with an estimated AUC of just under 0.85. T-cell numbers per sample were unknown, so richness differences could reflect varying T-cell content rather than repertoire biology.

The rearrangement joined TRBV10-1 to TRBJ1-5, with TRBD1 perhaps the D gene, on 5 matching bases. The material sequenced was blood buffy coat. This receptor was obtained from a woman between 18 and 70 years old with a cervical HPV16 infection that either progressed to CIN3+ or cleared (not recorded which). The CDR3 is CASKRTSSNQPQHF. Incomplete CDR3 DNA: TGCGCCAGCAAGAGGACATCTAGCAATCAGCCC.